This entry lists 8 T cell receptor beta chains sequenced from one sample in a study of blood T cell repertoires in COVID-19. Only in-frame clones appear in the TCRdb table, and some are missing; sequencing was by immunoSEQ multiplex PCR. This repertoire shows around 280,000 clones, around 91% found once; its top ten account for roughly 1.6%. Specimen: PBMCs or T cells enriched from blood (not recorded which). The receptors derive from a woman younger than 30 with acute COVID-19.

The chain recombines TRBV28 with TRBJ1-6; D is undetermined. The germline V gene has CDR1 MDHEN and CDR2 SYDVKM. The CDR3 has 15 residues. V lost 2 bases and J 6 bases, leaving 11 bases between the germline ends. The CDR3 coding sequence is TGTGCCAGCAGTTTACCCACAGTCGGTAATTCACCCCTCCACTTT. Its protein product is CASSLPTVGNSPLHF.

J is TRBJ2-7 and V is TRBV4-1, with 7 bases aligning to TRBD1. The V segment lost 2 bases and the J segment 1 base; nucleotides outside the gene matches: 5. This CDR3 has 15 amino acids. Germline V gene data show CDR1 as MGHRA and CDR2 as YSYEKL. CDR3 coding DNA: TGCGCCAGCAGCCAATCCAGACAGGGATCCTACGAGCAGTACTTC. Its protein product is CASSQSRQGSYEQYF.

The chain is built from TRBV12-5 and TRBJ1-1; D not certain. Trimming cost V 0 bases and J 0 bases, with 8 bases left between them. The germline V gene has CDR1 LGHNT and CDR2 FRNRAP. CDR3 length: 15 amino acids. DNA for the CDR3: TGTGCTAGTGGTTTGGTACTAGGCCTGAACACTGAAGCTTTCTTT. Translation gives CASGLVLGLNTEAFF.

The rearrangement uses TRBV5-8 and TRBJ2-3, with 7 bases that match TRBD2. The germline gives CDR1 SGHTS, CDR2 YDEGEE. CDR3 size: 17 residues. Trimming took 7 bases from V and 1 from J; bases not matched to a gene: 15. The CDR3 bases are TGTGCCAGCTCGGGCGGGAGTGGTGGAGCCGGCACAGATACGCAGTATTTT. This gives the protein CASSGGSGGAGTDTQYF.

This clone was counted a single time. CDR3 sequence: CASTRRGQRGGLYEQYF. In DNA form, the CDR3 reads TGTGCCAGCACCCGACGCGGGCAGCGTGGCGGCCTCTACGAGCAGTACTTC. The chain carries TRBV7-2 and TRBJ2-7; TRBD2 might be the D (5 bases). Per the germline V gene, CDR1 is SGHTA and CDR2 is FQGNSA. The V gene lost 7 bases and the J gene lost 3 bases, with 25 bases spanning the gap. This CDR3 is built from 17 residues.

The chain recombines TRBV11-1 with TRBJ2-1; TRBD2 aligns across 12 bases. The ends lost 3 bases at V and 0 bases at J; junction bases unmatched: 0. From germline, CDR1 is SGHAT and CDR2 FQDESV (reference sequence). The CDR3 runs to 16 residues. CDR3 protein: CASSLGLAGSYNEQFF. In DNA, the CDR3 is TGTGCCAGCAGCTTGGGACTAGCGGGCTCCTACAATGAGCAGTTCTTC.

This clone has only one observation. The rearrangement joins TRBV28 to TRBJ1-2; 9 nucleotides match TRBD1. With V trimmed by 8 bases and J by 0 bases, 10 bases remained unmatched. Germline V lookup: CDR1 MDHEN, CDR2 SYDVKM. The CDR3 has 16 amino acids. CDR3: CASVSDRGIANYGYTF. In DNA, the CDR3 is TGTGCCAGCGTATCGGACAGGGGAATAGCTAACTATGGCTACACCTTC.

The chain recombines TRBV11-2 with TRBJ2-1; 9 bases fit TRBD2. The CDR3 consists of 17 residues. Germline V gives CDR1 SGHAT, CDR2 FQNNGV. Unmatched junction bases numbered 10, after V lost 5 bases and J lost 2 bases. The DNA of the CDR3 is TGTGCCAGCAGCCAGTTCGTCGGGACTAGCACCTACAATGAGCAGTTCTTC. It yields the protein CASSQFVGTSTYNEQFF.